This is a list of T cell receptor beta chains from one sample in a study of CD8 T cells in Susac syndrome. TCRdb recomputed calls from the immunoSEQ multiplex PCR reads with MiXCR, one row per CDR3 protein. The sample holds some 160,000 distinct CDR3 sequences, 90% to 97% seen once. The sequencing input was CD4+ T cells from PBMCs. The receptor source for this set is a human donor with Susac syndrome. Each CDR3 is given with its conserved first and last residue. D genes are given only for firm matches. The size field is filled for only some rows; it gives once, few, many or a size class.

d_call j_call clone_size v_call cdr3_length cdr3_nt cdr3_aa
NA TRBJ2-3 NA TRBV5-1 14 TGCGCCAGCGGTTCCCCTAGATCCCCAGATACGCAGTATTTT CASGSPRSPDTQYF
NA TRBJ2-1 NA TRBV29-1 16 TGCAGCGTTCTGAGGGACTCCCTTGGGGCCTACAATGAGCAGTTCTTC CSVLRDSLGAYNEQFF
NA TRBJ2-5 NA TRBV2 15 TGTGCCAGCGGGGTAATCGGAGTCCCCCAAGAGACCCAGTACTTC CASGVIGVPQETQYF
NA TRBJ2-6 NA TRBV2 14 TGTGCCAGCTGGGACCACTCTGGGGCCAACGTCCTGACTTTC CASWDHSGANVLTF
NA TRBJ2-1 NA TRBV28 12 TGTGCCAGCTGGAAGGACCACAATGAGCAGTTCTTC CASWKDHNEQFF
NA TRBJ1-1 NA TRBV6-2/TRBV6-3 11 TGTGCCAGCAGCCTGACAGCCGAAGCTTTCTTT CASSLTAEAFF
NA TRBJ2-2 NA TRBV11-2 15 TGTGCCAGCAGCTTAGAGGTATCTTTCGTCGGGGAGCTGTTTTTT CASSLEVSFVGELFF
TRBD1 TRBJ2-7 NA TRBV25-1 16 TGTGCCAGCAGTGAAAGGGGACAGGGGACACCCTACGAGCAGTACTTC CASSERGQGTPYEQYF
NA TRBJ2-1 NA TRBV2 12 TGTGCCAGCAGTGAAGTTGTCAATGAGCAGTTCTTC CASSEVVNEQFF
NA TRBJ1-1 NA TRBV20-1 13 TGCAGTTGTTCCGGGAGGATGAACACTGAAGCTTTCTTT CSCSGRMNTEAFF
TRBD1 TRBJ2-5 NA TRBV20-1 14 TGCAGTGCTACCCGACAGGGCTTGGAGGAGACCCAGTACTTC CSATRQGLEETQYF
NA TRBJ1-5 NA TRBV7-2 15 TGTGCCAGCAGCTTAGGTACAGCTTATAATCAGCCCCAGCATTTT CASSLGTAYNQPQHF
NA TRBJ1-5 NA TRBV25-1 15 TGTGCCAGCAGTGAATCGACAGCTAGCAATCAGCCCCAGCATTTT CASSESTASNQPQHF
NA TRBJ1-1 NA TRBV29-1 13 TGCAGCGTTGGCAGGATACTGAACACTGAAGCTTTCTTT CSVGRILNTEAFF
NA TRBJ2-1 NA TRBV7-3 13 TGTGCCAGCAGCGTTGAACCGGGGGGCCTTCAGTTCTTC CASSVEPGGLQFF
TRBD1 TRBJ2-2 once TRBV29-1 12 TGCAGCGTGGACAGGGGGACCGGGGAGCTGTTTTTT CSVDRGTGELFF
NA TRBJ2-2 once TRBV29-1 15 TGCAGCGTCTCCCCTTCGACGAAGAACACCGGGGAGCTGTTTTTT CSVSPSTKNTGELFF
TRBD2 TRBJ2-4 NA TRBV20-1 18 TGCAGTGCTAACGACTTCGGGCTAGCGGGGATAGCCAAAAACATTCAGTACTTC CSANDFGLAGIAKNIQYF
NA TRBJ1-2 NA TRBV20-1 14 TGCAGTGCTAGGGATGCCGGGGGGGCCTATGGCTACACCTTC CSARDAGGAYGYTF
NA TRBJ1-5 NA TRBV3-1 14 TGTGCCAGCAGCCAACGGGGGGAAGGGGGGCCCCAGCATTTT CASSQRGEGGPQHF